This T cell receptor beta chain was observed in a study of shared clonotypes between healthy human individuals. Trimming stripped 5 bases from V and 6 bases from J, with 16 bases between. The V gene's germline CDR1 is SNHLY and CDR2 FYNNEI. The CDR3 is made up of 15 amino acids. Study-wide results and caveats: Generation probability values for non-shared clonotypes were lower than those for clonotypes shared by all four donors. The expectation was that sequencing depth would affect clonotype sharing among donors. Generally, naive subsets (rather than memory subsets) showed larger estimated richness.

For this clone: Its antigen is currently unknown.

Per the original data handling: ImmunoSEQ supplied junction-only sequences lacking quality scores, so filtering was different. The repertoire was sequenced with immunoSEQ multiplex PCR; TCRdb's copy has only in-frame clones and lacks some. That table is the source of V, J and clone size, and D and trimming were worked out from the DNA. Here the sample spans around 1.1 million clones, roughly 77% being singletons. This clonotype was sampled from a man younger than 35 in good health. Some clones in this sample may be carry-over from other donors' samples. Sequencing input: memory CD4+ T cells from PBMCs. Sample subset: CD45RA-negative fraction. The V call is TRBV2, the J call TRBJ2-2; TRBD2 is a possible D gene (6 bases). CDR3 nucleotides: TGTGCCAGCAGTCCCCTGACTAGTAGCGCCGGGGAGCTGTTTTTT. It codes for CASSPLTSSAGELFF.